This is a list of T cell receptor beta chains from one sample in a study of shared clonotypes between healthy human individuals. Sequenced by immunoSEQ multiplex PCR; TCRdb stores in-frame clones only, minus some. Of about 750,000 clones in the sample, over 90% were seen once. Input material: naive CD8+ T cells sorted from blood. All receptors come from a man aged 25 to 40 in good health. Each CDR3 is given with its conserved first and last residue. The D gene is left open where the match is weak. Rows give clone size only sometimes, using once, few, many, or a class for an expanded clone.

d_call: TRBD2; clone_size: .; v_call: TRBV5-4; j_call: TRBJ2-3; cdr3_nt: TGTGCCAGCAGCTCCGGGACTAGCGGGACAGATACGCAGTATTTT; cdr3_aa: CASSSGTSGTDTQYF
d_call: .; clone_size: .; v_call: TRBV23-1; j_call: TRBJ2-5; cdr3_nt: TGCGCCAGCAGTCAATCCCCACCACAGGTCTGGTCAGGAGAGACCCAGTACTTC; cdr3_aa: CASSQSPPQVWSGETQYF
d_call: .; clone_size: once; v_call: TRBV11-2; j_call: TRBJ1-5; cdr3_nt: TGTGCCAGCAGCCAAGACGCGGGGAGGGATAGCAATCAGCCCCAGCATTTT; cdr3_aa: CASSQDAGRDSNQPQHF
d_call: .; clone_size: .; v_call: TRBV27; j_call: TRBJ2-5; cdr3_nt: TGTGCCAGCAGGGCCGAGGTACCCCAAGAGACCCAGTACTTC; cdr3_aa: CASRAEVPQETQYF
d_call: .; clone_size: .; v_call: TRBV12-2; j_call: TRBJ2-1; cdr3_nt: TGTGCAAGTCGCCTTCGGGACAGCAGCTCCTACAATGAGCAGTTCTTC; cdr3_aa: CASRLRDSSSYNEQFF
d_call: TRBD2; clone_size: few; v_call: TRBV27; j_call: TRBJ2-7; cdr3_nt: TGTGCCAGCCGCATACTAGCGGGGCTCTCCTACGAGCAGTACTTC; cdr3_aa: CASRILAGLSYEQYF
d_call: .; clone_size: .; v_call: TRBV9; j_call: TRBJ2-5; cdr3_nt: TGTGCCAGCAGCGTAGCAGGGGAAGCGGAGACCCAGTACTTC; cdr3_aa: CASSVAGEAETQYF
d_call: .; clone_size: .; v_call: TRBV5-4; j_call: TRBJ1-1; cdr3_nt: TGTGCCAGCGCGCCGGGCCTCGCGGGGGGCACTGAAGCTTTCTTT; cdr3_aa: CASAPGLAGGTEAFF
d_call: .; clone_size: .; v_call: TRBV28; j_call: TRBJ2-5; cdr3_nt: TGTGCCAGCAGTCCGCTCAGGATTAGTGGGCAAGAGACCCAGTACTTC; cdr3_aa: CASSPLRISGQETQYF
d_call: .; clone_size: .; v_call: TRBV28; j_call: TRBJ1-5; cdr3_nt: TGTGCCAGCTGCCCAGGGGCGGATCAGCCCCAGCATTTT; cdr3_aa: CASCPGADQPQHF
d_call: TRBD2; clone_size: .; v_call: TRBV7-8; j_call: TRBJ2-7; cdr3_nt: TGTGCCAGCAGCTTAGTGGTAGCGGGAGGGCACTACGAGCAGTACTTC; cdr3_aa: CASSLVVAGGHYEQYF
d_call: .; clone_size: .; v_call: TRBV14; j_call: TRBJ1-1; cdr3_nt: TGTGCCAGCAGTCAAGTCAGGGATTTAATGAACACTGAAGCTTTCTTT; cdr3_aa: CASSQVRDLMNTEAFF
d_call: .; clone_size: .; v_call: TRBV27; j_call: TRBJ1-2; cdr3_nt: TGTGCCAGCAGTTTATCGGGCCCCACTGGCTACACCTTC; cdr3_aa: CASSLSGPTGYTF
d_call: TRBD2; clone_size: .; v_call: TRBV29-1; j_call: TRBJ2-7; cdr3_nt: TGCAGCGTTGGGAGGGCGGGACTAGCATTCGACGAGCAGTACTTC; cdr3_aa: CSVGRAGLAFDEQYF
d_call: .; clone_size: .; v_call: TRBV5-6; j_call: TRBJ2-2; cdr3_nt: TGTGCCAGCAGCTTGGGACAGTCCCGTCCCGTCGGGGAGCTGTTTTTT; cdr3_aa: CASSLGQSRPVGELFF
d_call: TRBD1; clone_size: .; v_call: TRBV6-1; j_call: TRBJ1-5; cdr3_nt: TGTGCCAGCTATCAAGGACAGGGGGATTATCAGCCCCAGCATTTT; cdr3_aa: CASYQGQGDYQPQHF
d_call: .; clone_size: .; v_call: TRBV4-1; j_call: TRBJ1-1; cdr3_nt: TGCGCCAGCAGTCAAGTTCCCGGATGGGAAGCTTTCTTT; cdr3_aa: CASSQVPGWEAFF
d_call: TRBD1; clone_size: .; v_call: TRBV6-5; j_call: TRBJ1-3; cdr3_nt: TGTGCCAGCAGTTACTCGGGCAGGGGGCCTGGAAACACCATATATTTT; cdr3_aa: CASSYSGRGPGNTIYF
d_call: TRBD2; clone_size: .; v_call: TRBV19; j_call: TRBJ2-1; cdr3_nt: TGTGCCAGTACCCCCCCGGGACTAGCGTTATACAATGAGCAGTTCTTC; cdr3_aa: CASTPPGLALYNEQFF
d_call: .; clone_size: .; v_call: TRBV5-6; j_call: TRBJ2-7; cdr3_nt: TGTGCCAGCAGCTATGGGGTTGGCGCGGTTTCGTTCGAGCAGTACTTC; cdr3_aa: CASSYGVGAVSFEQYF
d_call: .; clone_size: .; v_call: TRBV2; j_call: TRBJ2-1; cdr3_nt: TGTCGCTCACATAAAGCATCGGTAAATGAGCAGTTCTTC; cdr3_aa: CRSHKASVNEQFF
d_call: TRBD1; clone_size: .; v_call: TRBV5-1; j_call: TRBJ1-2; cdr3_nt: TGCGCCAGCAGAAGAATCGGGACAGGGGATGACGGCTACACCTTC; cdr3_aa: CASRRIGTGDDGYTF
d_call: TRBD1; clone_size: .; v_call: TRBV29-1; j_call: TRBJ2-7; cdr3_nt: TGCAGCGTTGAATTCCCGGGACAGGAGATCTACGAGCAGTACTTC; cdr3_aa: CSVEFPGQEIYEQYF
d_call: .; clone_size: .; v_call: TRBV15; j_call: TRBJ2-3; cdr3_nt: TGTGCCACGTTAGCCGTTGGTGATACGCAGTATTTT; cdr3_aa: CATLAVGDTQYF
d_call: TRBD1; clone_size: .; v_call: TRBV27; j_call: TRBJ1-1; cdr3_nt: TGTGCCAGCAGTACAGGGACAGGGTTGAACACTGAAGCTTTCTTT; cdr3_aa: CASSTGTGLNTEAFF
d_call: TRBD1; clone_size: once; v_call: TRBV13; j_call: TRBJ1-2; cdr3_nt: TGTGCCAGCAGCATCATACAGGGGAATGACAACTATGGCTACACCTTC; cdr3_aa: CASSIIQGNDNYGYTF
d_call: .; clone_size: .; v_call: TRBV5-1; j_call: TRBJ2-1; cdr3_nt: TGCGCCAGCAGCTTGGTACTCAGGGCCAATGAGCAGTTCTTC; cdr3_aa: CASSLVLRANEQFF
d_call: TRBD1; clone_size: .; v_call: TRBV7-9; j_call: TRBJ2-1; cdr3_nt: TGTGCCAGCAGCCCCGGGACAGGGCCCTACAATGAGCAGTTCTTC; cdr3_aa: CASSPGTGPYNEQFF
d_call: .; clone_size: .; v_call: TRBV28; j_call: TRBJ2-7; cdr3_nt: TGTGCCAGCAGTCCCCAGCGAGCCGGGGCCTACGAGCAGTACTTC; cdr3_aa: CASSPQRAGAYEQYF
d_call: TRBD1; clone_size: .; v_call: TRBV27; j_call: TRBJ2-6; cdr3_nt: TGTGCCAGCGGGGACAGGAGGACTGGGGCCAACGTCCTGACTTTC; cdr3_aa: CASGDRRTGANVLTF
d_call: TRBD1; clone_size: .; v_call: TRBV7-9; j_call: TRBJ2-7; cdr3_nt: TGTGCCAGCAGCACGGGACAGGGGCTAAACGAGCAGTACTTC; cdr3_aa: CASSTGQGLNEQYF
d_call: .; clone_size: .; v_call: TRBV7-6; j_call: TRBJ2-1; cdr3_nt: TGTGCCAGCAGCTCAGAATCGAGATACAATGAGCAGTTCTTC; cdr3_aa: CASSSESRYNEQFF
d_call: .; clone_size: .; v_call: TRBV11-2; j_call: TRBJ2-1; cdr3_nt: TGTGCCAGCAGCTTACGTTCGGAGCAGTTCTTC; cdr3_aa: CASSLRSEQFF
d_call: .; clone_size: .; v_call: TRBV19; j_call: TRBJ2-5; cdr3_nt: TGTGCCAGTAGTATACGACAGAGTGAACAGTACTTC; cdr3_aa: CASSIRQSEQYF
d_call: .; clone_size: .; v_call: TRBV29-1; j_call: TRBJ2-1; cdr3_nt: TGCAGCGTTGGGGGGGTCGGGCAAACCTACAATGAGCAGTTCTTC; cdr3_aa: CSVGGVGQTYNEQFF
d_call: .; clone_size: .; v_call: TRBV7-9; j_call: TRBJ2-1; cdr3_nt: TGTGCCAGCAGCTTAGTTGTTTCTATGTCGGGACTTGTTAATGAGCAGTTCTTC; cdr3_aa: CASSLVVSMSGLVNEQFF
d_call: .; clone_size: .; v_call: TRBV4-3; j_call: TRBJ2-1; cdr3_nt: TGCGCCAGCAGCTCGATCCGCAGCTCCTACAATGAGCAGTTCTTC; cdr3_aa: CASSSIRSSYNEQFF
d_call: .; clone_size: .; v_call: TRBV2; j_call: TRBJ2-7; cdr3_nt: TGTGCCAGCAGTGTCTACGGATCCTACGAGCAGTACTTC; cdr3_aa: CASSVYGSYEQYF
d_call: TRBD2; clone_size: .; v_call: TRBV27; j_call: TRBJ2-3; cdr3_nt: TGTGCCAGCAGTTTGGCGGGAGTAGATACGCAGTATTTT; cdr3_aa: CASSLAGVDTQYF
d_call: .; clone_size: .; v_call: TRBV7-9; j_call: TRBJ1-1; cdr3_nt: TGTGCCAGCAGCTTCATACGCTCGGGAGCTTTCTTT; cdr3_aa: CASSFIRSGAFF
d_call: TRBD2; clone_size: .; v_call: TRBV4-2; j_call: TRBJ2-7; cdr3_nt: TGTGCCAGCAGCACCTCTAGCGGGGGAACCTACGAGCAGTACTTC; cdr3_aa: CASSTSSGGTYEQYF
d_call: .; clone_size: .; v_call: TRBV25-1; j_call: TRBJ2-1; cdr3_nt: TGTGCCAGTCCCAATGAGCAGTTCTTC; cdr3_aa: CASPNEQFF
d_call: .; clone_size: .; v_call: TRBV25-1; j_call: TRBJ2-5; cdr3_nt: TGTGCCAGCAGTGAGACTCGAAGGCTGGAGACCCAGTACTTC; cdr3_aa: CASSETRRLETQYF
d_call: TRBD2; clone_size: once; v_call: TRBV5-4; j_call: TRBJ2-5; cdr3_nt: TGTGCCAGCAGCCCCATTGTCGCTAGCGGGAGGGCCAGGGAGACCCAGTACTTC; cdr3_aa: CASSPIVASGRARETQYF
d_call: TRBD1; clone_size: .; v_call: TRBV27; j_call: TRBJ2-1; cdr3_nt: TGTGCCAGCAGTTCCGGGACAGCTTCCTACAATGAGCAGTTCTTC; cdr3_aa: CASSSGTASYNEQFF
d_call: TRBD2; clone_size: .; v_call: TRBV28; j_call: TRBJ2-2; cdr3_nt: TGTGCCAGCAGACCGACGGGACTAGCGGGAGCCCCCGGGGAGCTGTTTTTT; cdr3_aa: CASRPTGLAGAPGELFF
d_call: .; clone_size: .; v_call: TRBV6-5; j_call: TRBJ2-1; cdr3_nt: TGTGCCAGCAGTTACCGGACAGATAACAATGAGCAGTTCTTC; cdr3_aa: CASSYRTDNNEQFF
d_call: .; clone_size: .; v_call: TRBV11-2; j_call: TRBJ2-7; cdr3_nt: TGTGCCAGCCAACTTCTTTCCTACGAGCAGTACTTC; cdr3_aa: CASQLLSYEQYF
d_call: TRBD2; clone_size: .; v_call: TRBV5-1; j_call: TRBJ2-5; cdr3_nt: TGCGCCAGCACCTGGCGGACTAGCGGAGTCGAAGAGACCCAGTACTTC; cdr3_aa: CASTWRTSGVEETQYF
d_call: TRBD2; clone_size: .; v_call: TRBV30; j_call: TRBJ2-7; cdr3_nt: TGTGCCTGGAGAAAGAGAACTAGCGGGAGTCCGAACGAGCAGTACTTC; cdr3_aa: CAWRKRTSGSPNEQYF
d_call: TRBD1; clone_size: .; v_call: TRBV29-1; j_call: TRBJ2-7; cdr3_nt: TGCAGCGTTGAAGCTGGGACAGGGGGCATCTACGAGCAGTACTTC; cdr3_aa: CSVEAGTGGIYEQYF
d_call: .; clone_size: .; v_call: TRBV28; j_call: TRBJ1-2; cdr3_nt: TGTGCCAGCAAGTGGTCTCATGGCTACACCTTC; cdr3_aa: CASKWSHGYTF
d_call: .; clone_size: .; v_call: TRBV29-1; j_call: TRBJ2-7; cdr3_nt: TGCAGCGTTGAATCAGGGCGGAGACGCGAGCAGTACTTC; cdr3_aa: CSVESGRRREQYF
d_call: TRBD1; clone_size: .; v_call: TRBV10-3; j_call: TRBJ1-2; cdr3_nt: TGTGCCATCAGTGAGTCGGGCCTGACAGGGTTAAACTATGGCTACACCTTC; cdr3_aa: CAISESGLTGLNYGYTF